This entry is about one T cell receptor (beta chain). The CDR3 contains 14 residues. Germline lookup yields CDR1 MGHDK and CDR2 SYGVNS. Trimming removed 3 bases from V and 7 bases from J, with 12 bases in between. The data derive from a study of blood T cell repertoires in COVID-19. Study background: The origin of the acute and convalescent COVID-19 samples was the United States, Italy and Spain. Sources were T cells, B-cell-depleted T cells, or PBMCs; the material itself was cDNA or gDNA.

As handled by the study authors: Amplified reference gene primers provided the basis for estimating nucleated cell counts. Libraries were prepared by immunoSEQ multiplex PCR; TCRdb keeps only in-frame clonotypes and omits some of them. V, J and clone size were drawn from that table, and D and trimming were deduced from the DNA. The sample holds approximately 91,000 clones, approximately 77% seen once. The chain has TRBV25-1 and TRBJ1-4, with D tentatively TRBD1 (5 bases). Sequencing was performed on peripheral blood. This TCR was recovered from a woman aged 80 or older with acute or convalescent COVID-19. The CDR3 DNA follows: TGTGCCAGCAGTGATCGGGGGTCGGGTGAAAAACTGTTTTTT. Protein: CASSDRGSGEKLFF.